Listed here is a single T cell receptor (beta chain). Its specificity is unknown. Each of the CD4+ naive, central memory, regulatory and stem cell-like memory populations was sorted via CD45RO/CCR7/CD25/CD127/CD95/CD27. This specimen belongs to a study of beta chain features in type 1 diabetes. Reverse transcribing all isolated RNA meant expressed TCRB transcripts were sequenced. Using immunoSEQ multiplex PCR, the repertoire was profiled, and TCRdb retains in-frame clones only, with some absent. The sample carries some 350,000 clones, 9.6% recorded once. Study results and caveats: Short templates might get an advantage during PCR, and this would be equal in patients and controls. All four CD4+ subsets from Type 1 diabetes patients carried moderately but significantly shorter TCRB CDR3s.

V lost 8 bases to trimming and J lost 6 bases, with 19 bases between them. This CDR3 has 14 amino acids. The germline gives CDR1 SGHDT, CDR2 YYEEEE. The chain uses TRBV5-6 and TRBJ2-3, with D perhaps matching TRBD1 or TRBD2 (5 bases each). Specimen: central memory CD4+ T cells from blood. The TCR was taken from a man aged 25 to 45 with type 1 diabetes. The CDR3 sequence is CASSIGDLEDTQYF. The CDR3 nucleotides are TGTGCCAGTAGTATAGGGGACCTCGAGGATACGCAGTATTTT.